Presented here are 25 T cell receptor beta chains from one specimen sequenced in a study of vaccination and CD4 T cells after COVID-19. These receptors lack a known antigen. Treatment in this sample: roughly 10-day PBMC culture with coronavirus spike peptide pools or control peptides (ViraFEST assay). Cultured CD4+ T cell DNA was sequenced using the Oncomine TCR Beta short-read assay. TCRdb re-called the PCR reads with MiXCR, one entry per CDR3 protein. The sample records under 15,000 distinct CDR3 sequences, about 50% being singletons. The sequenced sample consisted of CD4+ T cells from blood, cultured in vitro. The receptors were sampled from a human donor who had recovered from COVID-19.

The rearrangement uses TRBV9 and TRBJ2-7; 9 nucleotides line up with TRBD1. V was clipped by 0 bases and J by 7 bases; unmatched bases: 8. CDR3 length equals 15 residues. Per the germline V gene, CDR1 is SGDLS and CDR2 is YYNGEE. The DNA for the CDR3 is TGTGCCAGCAGCGTAGGACAGGGGGTTCCCGGGGAGCAGTACTTC. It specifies CASSVGQGVPGEQYF. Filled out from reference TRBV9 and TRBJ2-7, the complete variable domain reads DSGVTQTPKHLITATGQRVTLRCSPRSGDLSVYWYQQSLDQGLQFLIQYYNGEERAKGNILERFSAQQFPDLHSELNLSSLELGDSALYFCASSVGQGVPGEQYFGPGTRLTVT.

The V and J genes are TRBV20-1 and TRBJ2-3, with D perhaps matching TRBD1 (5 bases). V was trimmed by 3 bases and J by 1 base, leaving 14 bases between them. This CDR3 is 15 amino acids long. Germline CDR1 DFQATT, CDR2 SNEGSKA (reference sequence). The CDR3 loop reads CSASRQGMGTDTQYF. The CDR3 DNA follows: TGCAGTGCTAGTCGGCAGGGTATGGGCACAGATACGCAGTATTTT.

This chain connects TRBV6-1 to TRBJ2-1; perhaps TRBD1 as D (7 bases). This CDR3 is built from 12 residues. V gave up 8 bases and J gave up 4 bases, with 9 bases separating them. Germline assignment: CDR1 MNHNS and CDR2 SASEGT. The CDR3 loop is CASQGGYNEQFF. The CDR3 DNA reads TGTGCCAGCCAGGGGGGTTACAATGAGCAGTTCTTC.

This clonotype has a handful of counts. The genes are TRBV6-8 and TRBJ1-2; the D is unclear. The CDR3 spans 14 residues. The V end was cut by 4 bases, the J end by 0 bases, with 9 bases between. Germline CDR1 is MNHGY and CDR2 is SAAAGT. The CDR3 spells CASSFPRTNYGYTF. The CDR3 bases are TGTGCCAGCAGTTTCCCGCGGACTAACTATGGCTACACCTTC.

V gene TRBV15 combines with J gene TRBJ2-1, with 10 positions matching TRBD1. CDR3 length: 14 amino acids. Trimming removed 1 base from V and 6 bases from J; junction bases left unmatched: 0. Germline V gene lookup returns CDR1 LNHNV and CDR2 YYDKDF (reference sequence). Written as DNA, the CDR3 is TGTGCCACCAGCAGAGGGACAGGGGGCAATGAGCAGTTCTTC. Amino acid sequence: CATSRGTGGNEQFF.

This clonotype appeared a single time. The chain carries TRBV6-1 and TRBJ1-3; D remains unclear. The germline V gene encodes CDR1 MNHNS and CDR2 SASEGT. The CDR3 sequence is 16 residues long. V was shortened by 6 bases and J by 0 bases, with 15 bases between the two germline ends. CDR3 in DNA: TGTGCCAGCAGAAAGTCTCCGGGATCCTCTGGAAACACCATATATTTT. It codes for CASRKSPGSSGNTIYF.

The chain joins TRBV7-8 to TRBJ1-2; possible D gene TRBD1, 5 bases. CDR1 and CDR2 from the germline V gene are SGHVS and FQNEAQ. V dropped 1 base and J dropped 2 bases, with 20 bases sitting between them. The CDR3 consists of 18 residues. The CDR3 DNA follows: TGTGCCAGCAGCTTAGTTCGGGGGAGGACATGGGCCAACTATGGCTACACCTTC. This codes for CASSLVRGRTWANYGYTF.

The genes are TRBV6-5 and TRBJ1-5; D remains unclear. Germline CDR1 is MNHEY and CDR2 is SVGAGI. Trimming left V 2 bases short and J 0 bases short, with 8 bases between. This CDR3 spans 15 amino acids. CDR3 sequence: CASSYLGVSNQPQHF. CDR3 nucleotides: TGTGCCAGCAGTTACCTCGGGGTTAGCAATCAGCCCCAGCATTTT.

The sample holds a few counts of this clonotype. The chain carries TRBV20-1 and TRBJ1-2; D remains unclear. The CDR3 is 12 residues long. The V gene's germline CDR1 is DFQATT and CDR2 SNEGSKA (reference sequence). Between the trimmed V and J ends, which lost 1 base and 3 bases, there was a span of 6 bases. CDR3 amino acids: CSARVRDYGYTF. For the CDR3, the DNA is TGCAGTGCTAGAGTACGGGACTATGGCTACACCTTC.

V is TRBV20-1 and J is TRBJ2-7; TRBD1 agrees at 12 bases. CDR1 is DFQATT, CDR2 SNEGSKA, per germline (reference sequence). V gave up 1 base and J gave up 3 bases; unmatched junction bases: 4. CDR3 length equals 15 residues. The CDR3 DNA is TGCAGTGCTAGAGGCGGGACAGGGGGCGGCTACGAGCAGTACTTC. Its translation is CSARGGTGGGYEQYF.

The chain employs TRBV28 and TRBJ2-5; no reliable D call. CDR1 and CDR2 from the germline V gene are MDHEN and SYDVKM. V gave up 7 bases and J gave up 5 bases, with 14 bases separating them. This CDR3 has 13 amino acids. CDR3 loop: CASNVEHRETQYF. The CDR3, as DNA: TGTGCCAGCAACGTTGAGCACCGGGAGACCCAGTACTTC.

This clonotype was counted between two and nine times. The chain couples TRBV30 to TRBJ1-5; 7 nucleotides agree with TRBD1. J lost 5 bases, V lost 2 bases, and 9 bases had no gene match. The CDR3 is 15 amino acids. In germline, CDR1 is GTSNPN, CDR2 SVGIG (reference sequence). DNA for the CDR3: TGTGCCTGGAGTTCAGGGGGATCGGGCGATCAGCCCCAGCATTTT. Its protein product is CAWSSGGSGDQPQHF.

The CDR3 spells CASSLEGENSPLHF. In nucleotides, the CDR3 is TGTGCCAGCAGCTTAGAGGGAGAAAATTCACCCCTCCACTTT. This rearrangement joins TRBV7-9 to TRBJ1-6; D not certain. The V gene lost 1 base and the J gene lost 7 bases, with 8 bases spanning the gap. This CDR3 has 14 residues. Per germline, CDR1 SEHNR and CDR2 FQNEAQ (reference sequence).

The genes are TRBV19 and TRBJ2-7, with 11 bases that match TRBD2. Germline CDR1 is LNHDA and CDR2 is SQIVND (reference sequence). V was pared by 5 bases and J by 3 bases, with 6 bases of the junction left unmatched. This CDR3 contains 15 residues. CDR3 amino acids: CASSPELAGVYEQYF. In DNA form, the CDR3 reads TGTGCCAGTAGTCCGGAACTAGCGGGAGTCTACGAGCAGTACTTC.

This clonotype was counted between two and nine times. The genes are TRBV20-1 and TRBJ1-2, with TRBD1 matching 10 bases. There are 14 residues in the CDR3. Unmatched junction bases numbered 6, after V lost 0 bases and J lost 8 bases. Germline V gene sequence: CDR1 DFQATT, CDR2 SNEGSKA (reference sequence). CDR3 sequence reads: CSARETGGGRGYTF. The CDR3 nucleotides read TGCAGTGCTAGAGAGACAGGGGGCGGGCGCGGCTACACCTTC.

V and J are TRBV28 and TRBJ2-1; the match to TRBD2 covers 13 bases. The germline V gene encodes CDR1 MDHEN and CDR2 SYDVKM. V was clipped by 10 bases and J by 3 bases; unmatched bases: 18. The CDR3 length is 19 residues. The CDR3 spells CATRGPTSGRALIYNEQFF. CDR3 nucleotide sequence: TGTGCCACCAGGGGTCCAACTAGCGGGAGGGCCCTAATCTACAATGAGCAGTTCTTC. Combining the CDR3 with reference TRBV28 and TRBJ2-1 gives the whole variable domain DVKVTQSSRYLVKRTGEKVFLECVQDMDHENMFWYRQDPGLGLRLIYFSYDVKMKEKGDIPEGYSVSREKKERFSLILESASTNQTSMYLCATRGPTSGRALIYNEQFFGPGTRLTVL.

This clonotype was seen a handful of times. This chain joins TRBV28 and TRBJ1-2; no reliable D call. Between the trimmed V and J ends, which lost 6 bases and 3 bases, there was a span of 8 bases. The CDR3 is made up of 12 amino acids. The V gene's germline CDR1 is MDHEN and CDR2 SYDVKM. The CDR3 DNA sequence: TGTGCCAGCAGCGGACGATACTATGGCTACACCTTC. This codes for CASSGRYYGYTF.

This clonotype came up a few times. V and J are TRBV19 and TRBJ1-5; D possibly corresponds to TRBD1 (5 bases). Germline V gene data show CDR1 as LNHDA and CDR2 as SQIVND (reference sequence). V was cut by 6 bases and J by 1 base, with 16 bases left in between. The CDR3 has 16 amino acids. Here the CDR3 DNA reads TGTGCCAGTAGCTCGCCAGGGAAAAGGAGCAATCAGCCCCAGCATTTT. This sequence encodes CASSSPGKRSNQPQHF.

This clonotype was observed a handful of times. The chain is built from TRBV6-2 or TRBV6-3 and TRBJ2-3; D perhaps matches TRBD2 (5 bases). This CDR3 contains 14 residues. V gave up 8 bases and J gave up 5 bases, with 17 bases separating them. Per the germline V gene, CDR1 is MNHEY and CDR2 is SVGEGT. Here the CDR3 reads CASVGTLEGDTQYF. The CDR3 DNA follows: TGTGCCAGCGTAGGCACACTAGAAGGAGATACGCAGTATTTT.

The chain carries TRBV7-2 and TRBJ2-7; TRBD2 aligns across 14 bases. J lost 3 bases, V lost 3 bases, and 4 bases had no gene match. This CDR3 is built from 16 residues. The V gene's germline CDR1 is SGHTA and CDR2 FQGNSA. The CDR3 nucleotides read TGTGCCAGCAGCTTCGCGGGACTAGCGGGAGTCTACGAGCAGTACTTC. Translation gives CASSFAGLAGVYEQYF.

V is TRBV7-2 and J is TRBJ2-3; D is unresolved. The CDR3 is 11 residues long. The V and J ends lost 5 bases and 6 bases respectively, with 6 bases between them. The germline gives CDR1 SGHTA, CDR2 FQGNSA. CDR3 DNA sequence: TGTGCCAGCAGCGTATTGGATACGCAGTATTTT. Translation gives CASSVLDTQYF.

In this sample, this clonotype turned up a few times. The CDR3: CASSLDRGQIETQYF. The CDR3 coding sequence is TGTGCCAGCAGCTTGGACAGGGGGCAAATAGAGACCCAGTACTTC. V usage is TRBV5-4 and J usage is TRBJ2-5, with TRBD1 identical over 9 bases. The CDR3 length is 15 residues. The J segment lost 4 bases and the V segment lost 0 bases, leaving 4 bases of the junction unmatched. Germline V gene sequence: CDR1 SGHNT, CDR2 YYREEE (reference sequence).

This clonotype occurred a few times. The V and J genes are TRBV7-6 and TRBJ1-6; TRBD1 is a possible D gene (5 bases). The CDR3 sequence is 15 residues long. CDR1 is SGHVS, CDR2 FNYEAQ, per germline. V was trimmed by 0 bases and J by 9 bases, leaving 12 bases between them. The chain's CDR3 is CASSLAAGTGSPLHF. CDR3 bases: TGTGCCAGCAGCTTAGCGGCAGGGACGGGTTCACCCCTCCACTTT.

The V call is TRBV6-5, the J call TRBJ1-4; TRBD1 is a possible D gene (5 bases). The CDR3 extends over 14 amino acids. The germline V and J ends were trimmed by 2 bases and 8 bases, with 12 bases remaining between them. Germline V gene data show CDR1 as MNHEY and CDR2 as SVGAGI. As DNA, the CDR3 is TGTGCCAGCAGTTACAGGGGCGTAGGGGAAAAACTGTTTTTT. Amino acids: CASSYRGVGEKLFF.

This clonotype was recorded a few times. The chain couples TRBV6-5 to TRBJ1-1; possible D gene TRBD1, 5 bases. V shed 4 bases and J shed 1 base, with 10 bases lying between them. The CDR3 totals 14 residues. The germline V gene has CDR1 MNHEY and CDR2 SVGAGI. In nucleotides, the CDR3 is TGTGCCAGCAGTTCCACGACAGCGAACACTGAAGCTTTCTTT. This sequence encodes CASSSTTANTEAFF.